This T cell receptor (beta chain) was identified during a study of blood T cell repertoires in COVID-19. Across the whole study: The United States, Italy and Spain provided the acute and convalescent COVID-19 samples.

Germline CDR1 is SQVTM and CDR2 is ANQGSEA. V shed 3 bases and J shed 2 bases, with 10 bases lying between them. This CDR3 has 13 residues. Measured with immunoSEQ multiplex PCR; TCRdb has only the in-frame clones, and not every one. The sample lists about 81,000 clones, roughly 83% occurring once. The receptor was isolated from a human donor in a cohort sampled during active COVID-19. The rearrangement joins TRBV29-1 to TRBJ2-5; D is possibly TRBD1 (6 bases). The sample was peripheral blood. The CDR3 sequence is CSVDWQGQETQYF. The CDR3, as DNA: TGCAGCGTTGACTGGCAGGGGCAAGAGACCCAGTACTTC.